This entry lists 17 T cell receptor beta chains sequenced from one sample in a study of cytomegalovirus exposure and HLA in healthy donors (dated by TCRdb to 2016 to 2017). Library generation was performed with the immunoSEQ multiplex PCR assay. For the multiplex PCR, a mixture combining 60 forward primers for TCR Vbeta segments and 13 reverse primers for TCR Jbeta segments was used. TCRdb holds this immuneACCESS table with in-frame rearrangements only. Some clones are missing; in checked studies, unresolved V genes explain under half, and the rest has no known cause. The sample table records around 100,000 clones; more than 70% of these occur just once. About 4.5% of the sample comes from the top ten. Sample: PBMCs. These receptors all stem from a male donor in good health and CMV-seropositive.

With respect to this clone: Additional DNA sequences in this sample encode the identical CDR3. The J gene is TRBJ2-7, the V gene TRBV30; the match to TRBD1 covers 8 bases. Germline trimming cut 1 base from V and 0 bases from J; bases unmatched to any gene: 2. There are 14 residues in the CDR3. Germline-derived CDR1 and CDR2 are GTSNPN and SVGIG (reference sequence). CDR3 residues: CAWSAGTGSYEQYF. The CDR3 region has the DNA TGTGCCTGGAGTGCCGGGACAGGCTCCTACGAGCAGTACTTC. Together with reference TRBV30 and TRBJ2-7, the CDR3 gives the full variable domain: SQTIHQWPATLVQPVGSPLSLECTVEGTSNPNLYWYRQAAGRGLQLLFYSVGIGQISSEVPQNLSASRPQDRQFILSSKKLLLSDSGFYLCAWSAGTGSYEQYFGPGTRLTVT.

This clone was seen only a few times. CDR3 sequence reads: CASSKGHRGTYGYTF. In nucleotides, the CDR3 is TGTGCCAGCAGCAAAGGTCACAGGGGTACCTATGGCTACACCTTC. The chain employs TRBV5-4 and TRBJ1-2, with TRBD1 matching 7 bases. The CDR3 totals 15 residues. The trim removed 4 bases at V and 4 bases at J, leaving 10 bases unmatched. The germline V gene encodes CDR1 SGHNT and CDR2 YYREEE (reference sequence).

The CDR3 spells CASSYPKGGTDTQYF. The CDR3, as DNA: TGTGCCAGCAGCTACCCAAAGGGGGGCACAGATACGCAGTATTTT. The chain uses TRBV5-6 and TRBJ2-3; a weak D match, TRBD1 (6 bases). From germline, CDR1 is SGHDT and CDR2 YYEEEE. CDR3 length: 15 residues. V lost 3 bases and J 1 base, leaving 12 bases between the germline ends. Full variable domain (missing parts from reference TRBV5-6 and TRBJ2-3): DAGVTQSPTHLIKTRGQQVTLRCSPKSGHDTVSWYQQALGQGPQFIFQYYEEEERQRGNFPDRFSGHQFPNYSSELNVNALLLGDSALYLCASSYPKGGTDTQYFGPGTRLTVL.

J is TRBJ1-2 and V is TRBV29-1; 7 nucleotides match TRBD1. This CDR3 contains 13 residues. V was clipped by 6 bases and J by 3 bases; unmatched bases: 7. CDR1 is SQVTM and CDR2 is ANQGSEA in the germline V gene. CDR3 nucleotides: TGCAGCGTGCGACAGGGTCTCGACTATGGCTACACCTTC. Translation: CSVRQGLDYGYTF.

The chain employs TRBV30 and TRBJ2-3; possible D gene TRBD2, 6 bases. Trimming removed 3 bases at V and 0 bases at J, with 13 bases between. CDR1 and CDR2 from the germline V gene are GTSNPN and SVGIG (reference sequence). This CDR3 has 15 amino acids. CDR3 loop: CAWSGGEISTDTQYF. DNA for the CDR3: TGTGCCTGGAGCGGAGGGGAGATTAGCACAGATACGCAGTATTTT. The full variable domain, rest sourced from reference TRBV30 and TRBJ2-3, is SQTIHQWPATLVQPVGSPLSLECTVEGTSNPNLYWYRQAAGRGLQLLFYSVGIGQISSEVPQNLSASRPQDRQFILSSKKLLLSDSGFYLCAWSGGEISTDTQYFGPGTRLTVL.

The chain joins TRBV2 to TRBJ1-1; a possible D gene is TRBD1 (6 bases). Germline CDR1 SNHLY, CDR2 FYNNEI. The length of the CDR3 is 11 residues. V was cut by 5 bases and J by 10 bases, with 11 bases left in between. The CDR3 here is CASSPQGRAFF. DNA of the CDR3: TGTGCCAGCAGTCCTCAGGGGAGAGCTTTCTTT. The entire variable domain, with the rest obtained from reference TRBV2 and TRBJ1-1, is as follows: EPEVTQTPSHQVTQMGQEVILRCVPISNHLYFYWYRQILGQKVEFLVSFYNNEISEKSEIFDDQFSVERPDGSNFTLKIRSTKLEDSAMYFCASSPQGRAFFGQGTRLTVV.

This clone appeared a few times. The chain recombines TRBV15 with TRBJ1-2; 8 nucleotides agree with TRBD1. The trim removed 5 bases at V and 13 bases at J, leaving 12 bases unmatched. CDR3 length: 13 amino acids. The germline V gene encodes CDR1 LNHNV and CDR2 YYDKDF (reference sequence). The CDR3 DNA follows: TGTGCCACCAGCCCGCCCGGGACAGGCGCGGCCACCTTC. Translated, it gives CATSPPGTGAATF.

This clone was seen just once. This chain connects TRBV28 to TRBJ2-7; 8 nucleotides line up with TRBD1. This CDR3 has 15 amino acids. The ends lost 6 bases at V and 4 bases at J; junction bases unmatched: 11. From germline, CDR1 is MDHEN and CDR2 SYDVKM. CDR3 region: CASRGGTGGNYEQYF. The CDR3, as DNA: TGTGCCAGCAGGGGCGGGACAGGCGGCAATTACGAGCAGTACTTC.

The CDR3 DNA reads TGTGCCAGCAGCGTAGGTCGCGGGTCCTACGAGCAGTACTTC. Protein sequence: CASSVGRGSYEQYF. J is TRBJ2-7 and V is TRBV9; D may be TRBD2 (5 bases). The ends were cut back, 0 bases at V and 1 base at J, with 8 bases in the middle. CDR1 is SGDLS and CDR2 is YYNGEE in the germline V gene. The CDR3 has 14 amino acids.

This rearrangement joins TRBV28 to TRBJ1-2; D unresolved. The CDR3 runs 12 residues. V lost 3 bases and J 2 bases, leaving 4 bases between the germline ends. Germline V lookup: CDR1 MDHEN, CDR2 SYDVKM. The CDR3 sequence is CASSFLNYGYTF. DNA of the CDR3: TGTGCCAGCAGTTTTTTAAACTATGGCTACACCTTC.

V and J are TRBV6-1 and TRBJ1-1, with D possibly TRBD1 on 6 matching bases. CDR1 and CDR2 from the germline V gene are MNHNS and SASEGT. Trimming removed 7 bases at V and 0 bases at J, with 12 bases between. The CDR3 runs to 14 residues. The CDR3 nucleotides read TGTGCCAGCAAAGTCACAGGGATGAACACTGAAGCTTTCTTT. Protein: CASKVTGMNTEAFF.

The chain carries TRBV6-1 and TRBJ2-4; TRBD2 is a possible D gene (5 bases). Germline loops: CDR1 MNHNS, CDR2 SASEGT. Deletions cut 2 bases from V and 1 base from J, with 12 bases between. CDR3 length: 16 residues. The CDR3 region is CASSEWPGLAKNIQYF. CDR3 sequence (DNA): TGTGCCAGCAGTGAATGGCCGGGATTGGCCAAAAACATTCAGTACTTC.

The chain couples TRBV12-5 to TRBJ2-7; the match to TRBD1 covers 7 bases. Germline V gives CDR1 LGHNT, CDR2 FRNRAP. The CDR3 is 13 residues long. J gave up 5 bases and V 6 bases, and 7 bases lay outside the gene matches. The CDR3 is CASGFTGDHEQYF. The CDR3 bases are TGTGCTAGTGGGTTTACAGGGGACCACGAGCAGTACTTC.

The gene calls are TRBV5-6 and TRBJ1-2, with D possibly matching TRBD1 (5 bases). Between the trimmed V and J ends, which lost 0 bases and 7 bases, there was a span of 13 bases. Germline CDR1 SGHDT, CDR2 YYEEEE. CDR3 length equals 14 residues. CDR3 amino acids: CASSLGGQGGGYTF. The CDR3 DNA reads TGTGCCAGCAGCTTGGGAGGGCAGGGAGGTGGCTACACCTTC.

This rearrangement joins TRBV5-5 to TRBJ2-2; 8 nucleotides match TRBD2. Unmatched junction bases numbered 7, after V lost 6 bases and J lost 0 bases. Germline lookup yields CDR1 SGHKS and CDR2 YYEKEE (reference sequence). The CDR3 is 16 residues long. The chain's CDR3 is CASTEISGTNTGELFF. The CDR3 DNA sequence: TGTGCCAGCACCGAAATTAGCGGGACGAACACCGGGGAGCTGTTTTTT.

The V and J genes are TRBV27 and TRBJ2-7; 8 bases are shared with TRBD1. The CDR3 length is 14 residues. CDR1 and CDR2 (germline): MNHEY, SMNVEV (reference sequence). V gave up 3 bases and J gave up 2 bases; unmatched junction bases: 3. The CDR3 coding sequence is TGTGCCAGCAGTTTCTTACAGGGGGCCTACGAGCAGTACTTC. It specifies CASSFLQGAYEQYF.

The J gene is TRBJ2-7, the V gene TRBV19; TRBD1 might be the D (5 bases). This CDR3 comprises 14 residues. V lost 5 bases and J lost 2, with 13 bases in between. The germline V gene encodes CDR1 LNHDA and CDR2 SQIVND (reference sequence). The CDR3 region has the DNA TGTGCCAGTAGTTGGGGCCTAGGGACCTACGAGCAGTACTTC. This sequence encodes CASSWGLGTYEQYF. Complete variable domain (other parts from reference TRBV19 and TRBJ2-7): DGGITQSPKYLFRKEGQNVTLSCEQNLNHDAMYWYRQDPGQGLRLIYYSQIVNDFQKGDIAEGYSVSREKKESFPLTVTSAQKNPTAFYLCASSWGLGTYEQYFGPGTRLTVT.